Sequencing of this T cell receptor (beta chain) was carried out in a study of low-dose radiotherapy and immunotherapy resistance in tumors (dated by TCRdb to between 2022 and 2023). Some background on the complete study: Cohort 1 received 0.5 Gy per fraction every 2 weeks, with a prescribed total PTV dose of 6.5 Gy. Nivolumab was administered intravenously as a 240 mg flat dose every two weeks, and ipilimumab was administered intravenously at 1 mg/kg every six weeks. Patients took aspirin 300 mg orally once daily for four cycles, starting on cycle 1 day 1. In Cohort 2, 1 Gy per fraction was delivered every two weeks, for a total of 13 Gy over 26 weeks. Every two weeks, patients got intravenous cyclophosphamide at 200 mg/m2, given one day ahead of each radiation and immunotherapy administration. No randomization into treatment groups was done for the people taking part in the trial. Eight patients were included in the translational analysis, namely three from the first dose cohort plus the first five from the second dose cohort.

For this clonotype: Its antigen is currently not known. A far more abundant clone sits one base away, making this likely a read error.

In the paper's terms, the time point label means: after trial treatment. The treatment or condition label corresponds to: LDRT plus nivolumab, ipilimumab, low-dose cyclophosphamide and aspirin (RACIN trial). Donors were enrolled in RACIN, a single-arm phase I dose-escalation trial combining nivolumab, ipilimumab, aspirin, low-dose cyclophosphamide and low-dose radiotherapy. To be eligible, a patient needed to have an advanced solid tumor that was TIL-negative. From the cysteine through the phenylalanine, the CDR3 covers 15 amino acids. The read is trimmed to its CDR3 DNA, 45 bases read in frame from base 1. Trimming costs V 1 base and J 10 bases, and their ends lie 17 bases apart. Taken from the germline V gene, the CDR1 and CDR2 loops are ENHRY and SYGVKD. This sample was sequenced with an Illumina HiSeq 2500. First-strand cDNA was synthesized using Superscript III and a set of TRAV- and TRBV-specific primers, so that both TCRalpha and TCRbeta chains were covered. TCRs were amplified for 20 to 25 PCR cycles with Phusion, using a constant-region primer paired with the adapter attached to the V primers. The isolated mRNA was amplified using the MessageAmp II aRNA Amplification Kit, with in vitro transcription performed for about 15 hours at 37 degrees C. The Dynabeads mRNA DIRECT Purification Kit was used to isolate mRNA for TCR sequencing. Indexed Illumina adapters were added in a second Phusion PCR of around 27 cycles, and the PCR products were purified with AMPure XP beads. Per the authors' processing: Using custom Perl scripts, TCR sequences encoding the same protein were pooled, out-of-frame sequences were removed, and the abundance of each clonotype was computed. Any TCR sequence supported by only a single read was excluded from analysis. Among the metrics used to describe the repertoires were Shannon entropy, Gini index, clonality, richness, and the frequency of TCRs shared between repertoires. Using fastp trimming at Q25 and MiXCR clonotype assembly, TCRdb reanalyzed the public sequencing data and kept in-frame beta chains. One record per CDR3 amino acid sequence lists the most common genes and DNA. TCRdb, rather than the study authors, made the V and J calls. For this sample the table gives 65,000 to 95,000 distinct CDR3 sequences, of which less than 20% were detected only once. In total, the top ten clones hold over 1.2% of the sample.

The sequences come from PBMCs, collected after low-dose radiotherapy plus immunotherapy. The chain is assembled from TRBV10-3 and TRBJ2-1; the D segment cannot be called with confidence. This TCR came from a male donor with prostate cancer. Here is the DNA: TGTGCCATCAGTGAGTATGGTCGGATGGGCTACGAGCAGTTCTTC. This gives the protein CAISEYGRMGYEQFF.